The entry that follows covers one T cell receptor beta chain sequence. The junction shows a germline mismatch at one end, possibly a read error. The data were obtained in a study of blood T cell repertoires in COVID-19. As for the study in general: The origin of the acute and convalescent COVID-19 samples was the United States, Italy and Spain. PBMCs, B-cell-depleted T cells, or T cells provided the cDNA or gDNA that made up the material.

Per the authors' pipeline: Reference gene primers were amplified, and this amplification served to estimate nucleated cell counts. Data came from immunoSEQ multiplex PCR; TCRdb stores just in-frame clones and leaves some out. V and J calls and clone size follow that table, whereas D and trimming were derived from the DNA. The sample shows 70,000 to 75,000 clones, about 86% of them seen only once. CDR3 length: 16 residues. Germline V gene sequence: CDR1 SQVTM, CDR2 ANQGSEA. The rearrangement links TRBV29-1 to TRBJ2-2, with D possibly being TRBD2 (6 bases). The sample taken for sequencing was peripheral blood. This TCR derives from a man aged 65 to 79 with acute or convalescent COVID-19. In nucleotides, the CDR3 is TGCAGCGTTGAACCGGCGGGAACTCGCGAACACCGGGGAGCTGTTTTT. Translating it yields CSVEPAGTREHRGAVF.